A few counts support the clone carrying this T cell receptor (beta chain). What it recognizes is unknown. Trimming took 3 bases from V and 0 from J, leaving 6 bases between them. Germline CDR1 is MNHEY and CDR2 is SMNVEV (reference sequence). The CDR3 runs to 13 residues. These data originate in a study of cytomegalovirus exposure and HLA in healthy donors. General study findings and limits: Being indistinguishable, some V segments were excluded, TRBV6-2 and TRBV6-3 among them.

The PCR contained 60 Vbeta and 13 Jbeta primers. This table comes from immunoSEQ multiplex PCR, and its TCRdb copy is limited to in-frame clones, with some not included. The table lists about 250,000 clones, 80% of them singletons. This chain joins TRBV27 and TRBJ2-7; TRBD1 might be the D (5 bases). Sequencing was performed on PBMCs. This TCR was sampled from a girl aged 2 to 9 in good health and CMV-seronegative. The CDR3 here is CASSFGASYEQYF. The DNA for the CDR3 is TGTGCCAGCAGTTTTGGGGCCTCCTACGAGCAGTACTTC.